Following are 27 T cell receptor beta chains from one sample sequenced in a study of tumor-infiltrating lymphocytes in primary liver carcinoma. Germline DNA was also extracted, with blood RNA taken from unsorted whole blood. Making TCR beta cDNA involved roughly 500 ng total RNA and a constant-region primer. Libraries for TCR beta were built through three nested multiplex PCR rounds, which together made up a slightly modified ARM-PCR procedure. TRBV1-TRBV30 forward and Cbeta reverse primers drove the first two roughly 11-cycle rounds. TCRdb independently ran MiXCR on the multiplex PCR reads; one entry per CDR3 protein. Counted here are approximately 340,000 distinct CDR3 sequences, about 65% occurring once; the ten biggest clones make up about 6%. The sample taken for sequencing was peripheral blood. The receptors come from a man aged 35 to 55 with primary liver carcinoma and hepatitis B virus infection.

At least ten counts were recorded for this clonotype. The chain has TRBV12-3 or TRBV12-4 and TRBJ2-1, with 9 positions matching TRBD2. The trim removed 4 bases at V and 8 bases at J, leaving 9 bases unmatched. The CDR3 has 15 residues. The DNA for the CDR3 is TGTGCCAGCAGTTCCCCCCCTAGCGGGAAAGATGAGCAGTTCTTC. Translating gives CASSSPPSGKDEQFF.

As for this clonotype: A much more abundant neighbour one base away suggests this may be a read error. The chain links TRBV6-1 to TRBJ2-1; perhaps TRBD2 as D (6 bases). The V end lost 5 bases, the J end lost 7 bases, and 21 bases lay between the germline ends. The CDR3 is 16 amino acids. Germline CDR1 reads MNHNS; CDR2 reads SASEGT. The CDR3 coding sequence is TGTGCCAGCAGTACCCGAGCCGGTTTTAGCGGAAATGAGCAGTTCTTC. Protein product: CASSTRAGFSGNEQFF.

This clonotype has only a few counts. CDR3 region: CASSSPAAGYEQYF. DNA of the CDR3: TGTGCCAGCAGTTCCCCCGCCGCCGGCTACGAGCAGTACTTC. The gene calls are TRBV6-6 and TRBJ2-7; no firm D call. Germline CDR1 is MNHNY and CDR2 is SVGAGI (reference sequence). The CDR3 is 14 residues long. V lost 4 bases, J lost 3 bases, and 13 bases lay in between.

This clonotype showed up just once. CDR3 protein: CASSLLAPSVSNEQFF. The DNA for the CDR3 is TGTGCCAGCAGCTTGTTAGCCCCCTCGGTCTCCAATGAGCAGTTCTTC. This chain uses TRBV5-4 with TRBJ2-1; no reliable D call. Trimming removed 1 base from V and 6 bases from J, with 17 bases in between. The germline V gene has CDR1 SGHNT and CDR2 YYREEE (reference sequence). The CDR3 covers 16 residues.

Regarding this clonotype: Relative to the germline gene, one junction end is altered; a read error may explain this. The chain is built from TRBV5-5 and TRBJ2-2, with unresolved D. Germline V gene sequence: CDR1 SGHKS, CDR2 YYEKEE (reference sequence). The CDR3 is 15 amino acids. This CDR3 reads CACSLGCTNTGELFF. The CDR3 nucleotides are TGTGCCTGCAGCTTGGGTTGTACGAACACCGGGGAGCTGTTTTTT.

As to this clonotype: This may stem from a read error, because a much larger clone lies one nucleotide away. The rearrangement joins TRBV12-3 or TRBV12-4 to TRBJ1-3; D gene ambiguous. Trimming took 6 bases from V and 0 from J, leaving 6 bases between them. This CDR3 spans 13 amino acids. The CDR3 reads CASSGGSGNTIYF. CDR3 DNA sequence: TGTGCCAGCAGCGGTGGCTCTGGAAACACCATATATTTT.

This clonotype came up a few times. The V and J genes are TRBV6-5 and TRBJ1-1, with 7 bases aligning to TRBD1. There are 16 residues in the CDR3. The V segment lost 8 bases and the J segment 3 bases; nucleotides outside the gene matches: 15. CDR1 MNHEY and CDR2 SVGAGI come from the germline V gene. The CDR3 reads CASGRTGPPLDTEAFF. CDR3 nucleotides: TGTGCCAGCGGTAGGACAGGTCCGCCCCTCGACACTGAAGCTTTCTTT.

Note on this clonotype: This could be a read error, since a much larger clone is one nucleotide away. Here the CDR3 omits its conserved ending phenylalanine or tryptophan, so a read error is the likely source. This chain connects TRBV6-6 to TRBJ1-4; 9 positions agree with TRBD1. The CDR3 has 14 residues. CDR1 is MNHNY and CDR2 is SVGAGI in the germline V gene (reference sequence). With 7 bases clipped from V and 7 bases from J, the junction kept 7 bases outside the gene matches. CDR3: CASTKGQGIEKLFS. The CDR3, as DNA: TGTGCCAGCACAAAGGGACAGGGTATTGAAAAACTGTTTTCT.

In the case of this clonotype: A much larger clone is a single base away; this may be a read error. This chain joins TRBV5-5 and TRBJ2-3; TRBD1 agrees at 8 bases. This CDR3 region has 16 residues. Germline-derived CDR1 and CDR2 are SGHKS and YYEKEE (reference sequence). The DNA of the CDR3 is TGTGACAGCAGCTTTACGACAGGGGCCTACACAGATACGCAGTATTTT. Its protein product is CDSSFTTGAYTDTQYF.

Concerning this clonotype: A read error may be the cause here, since a much bigger clone is one base away. The chain employs TRBV29-1 and TRBJ2-2, with TRBD1 matching over 11 bases. This CDR3 has 16 residues. V gave up 7 bases and J gave up 6 bases; unmatched junction bases: 13. In germline, CDR1 is SQVTM, CDR2 ANQGSEA. The CDR3 reads CSAEGTGGEIAGELFF. For the CDR3, the DNA is TGCAGCGCTGAGGGGACAGGGGGGGAGATCGCCGGGGAGCTGTTTTTT.

As regards this clonotype: Being one base from a much bigger clone, this may be a read error. The chain is built from TRBV6-6 and TRBJ2-1; no definite D call. This CDR3 region has 16 residues. The germline V gene has CDR1 MNHNY and CDR2 SVGAGI (reference sequence). The CDR3 DNA reads TGTACCAGCAGTTACTTCGGCAGCACCCTGGGGAATGAGCAGTTCTTC. Translation gives CTSSYFGSTLGNEQFF.

On this clonotype: One end of the junction is discordant with germline, which a read error may explain. The J gene is TRBJ1-1, the V gene TRBV11-2; D gene uncertain. The CDR3 is 13 residues long. Germline CDR1 reads SGHAT; CDR2 reads FQNNGV. The CDR3 loop reads CASSHYPVTEAFF. DNA of the CDR3: TGTGCTAGCAGCCATTACCCCGTCACGGAAGCTTTCTTT.

On this clonotype: A much larger clonotype is one base distant, so this may be a read error. This chain links TRBV4-2 with TRBJ2-2; D may be TRBD2 (5 bases). V was cut by 6 bases and J by 10 bases, with 30 bases left in between. The CDR3 is 18 amino acids. Germline V lookup: CDR1 LGHNA, CDR2 YNFKEQ. This CDR3 is CASSLQAGDISTGEELFF. The CDR3 coding sequence is TGTGCCAGCAGTCTGCAGGCAGGCGACATTAGCACCGGGGAGGAGCTGTTTTTT.

This chain uses TRBV6-5 with TRBJ2-2; 9 positions agree with TRBD2. CDR3 size: 16 residues. The junction had 14 bases not matched to a gene; V was cut back by 6 bases and J by 9 bases. CDR1 and CDR2 (germline): MNHEY, SVGAGI. The CDR3 is CASRSPAGGRVRELFF. The CDR3 bases are TGTGCCAGCAGATCCCCAGCGGGAGGCCGGGTCAGGGAGCTGTTTTTT.

The chain recombines TRBV28 with TRBJ1-5, with no clear D. The tail of the sequence fits TRBJ2-3 better, so the J call may be wrong. The CDR3 covers 13 residues. CDR1 is MDHEN and CDR2 is SYDVKM in the germline V gene. CDR3 DNA: TGTGCCAGCAGATATAGTGAGGCTCAGCCCCAGTATTTT. Translating gives CASRYSEAQPQYF.

As concerns this clonotype: A much larger clone differs from this one at a single base, so this may be a read error. The chain uses TRBV11-1 and TRBJ2-6, with a weak D call TRBD2 (6 bases). CDR1 SGHAT and CDR2 FQDESV come from the germline V gene (reference sequence). This CDR3 has 17 residues. The chain's CDR3 is CASSQEPAGSGANVLAF. The DNA for the CDR3 is TGCGCCAGCAGCCAAGAACCCGCGGGGTCTGGGGCCAACGTCCTGGCTTTC. Looking up the rest from reference TRBV11-1 and TRBJ2-6 gives the full variable domain: EAEVAQSPRYKITEKSQAVAFWCDPISGHATLYWYRQILGQGPELLVQFQDESVVDDSQLPKDRFSAERLKGVDSTLKIQPAELGDSAMYLCASSQEPAGSGANVLAFGAGSRLTVL.

This clonotype was seen many times. This chain joins TRBV29-1 and TRBJ2-6, with no clear D. This CDR3 has 12 amino acids. V shed 6 bases and J shed 7 bases, with 10 bases lying between them. Germline V CDR1 and CDR2: SQVTM, ANQGSEA. The CDR3 loop is CSVAVSANVLTF. CDR3 nucleotides: TGCAGCGTCGCCGTGAGTGCCAACGTCCTGACTTTC.

This clonotype was recorded a few times. The chain links TRBV4-2 to TRBJ1-2; weak D call: TRBD1 (5 bases). Germline CDR1 LGHNA, CDR2 YNFKEQ. The V end was cut by 0 bases, the J end by 4 bases, with 9 bases between. The CDR3 runs 14 residues. The CDR3 spells CASSQDTGPYGYTF. As DNA, the CDR3 is TGTGCCAGCAGCCAAGACACAGGTCCCTATGGCTACACCTTC.

Turning to this clonotype: Germline and junction disagree at one end, which may indicate a read error. The V gene is TRBV6-1, the J gene TRBJ2-5, with a weak D call TRBD1 (6 bases). CDR1 and CDR2 from the germline V gene are MNHNS and SASEGT. This CDR3 is built from 14 residues. The CDR3 sequence is CVSLDRQTQETQYF. The CDR3 DNA follows: TGTGTCAGCCTGGACAGACAGACCCAAGAGACCCAGTACTTC.

Regarding this clonotype: The germline gene is not matched at one end of the junction; a read error may be the cause. The gene calls are TRBV11-2 and TRBJ2-7; the match to TRBD2 covers 8 bases. This CDR3 contains 14 residues. Germline-derived CDR1 and CDR2 are SGHAT and FQNNGV. CDR3 in DNA: TGTGCCAGCAGCTCCTTAGCGGGAATCAATGAGCAATACTTC. Amino acid sequence: CASSSLAGINEQYF.

The rearrangement joins TRBV6-2 or TRBV6-3 to TRBJ1-5, with D maybe TRBD1 (6 bases). The germline gives CDR1 MNHEY, CDR2 SVGEGT. This CDR3 region has 14 residues. Trimming took 5 bases from V and 4 from J, leaving 12 bases between them. This CDR3 is CASSRDTGNQPQHF. The CDR3 bases are TGTGCCAGCAGTCGGGACACCGGTAATCAGCCCCAGCATTTT.

Regarding this clonotype: The junction and the germline gene differ at one end; a read error may be behind it. V and J are TRBV11-2 and TRBJ2-3; the D is unclear. This CDR3 has 14 amino acids. Germline V gene data show CDR1 as SGHAT and CDR2 as FQNNGV. CDR3 in amino acids: CAGSWGGSTDTQYF. As DNA, the CDR3 is TGTGCCGGCAGCTGGGGTGGAAGCACAGATACGCAGTATTTT.

Regarding this clonotype: A much larger clone is a single base away; this may be a read error. The chain recombines TRBV12-3 or TRBV12-4 with TRBJ2-7; D is perhaps TRBD1 (6 bases). The CDR3 length is 13 residues. As DNA, the CDR3 is TGTGCCAGCAGCCCACAGGGTTTGAACGAGCAGTGCTTC. Translating gives CASSPQGLNEQCF.

This chain connects TRBV6-1 to TRBJ1-5, with TRBD1 as a possible D gene (6 bases). Trimming shortened V by 5 bases and J by 2 bases, and 13 bases separated the two germline ends. There are 15 residues in the CDR3. Germline V gene data show CDR1 as MNHNS and CDR2 as SASEGT. CDR3 sequence: CASSRTADGNQPQHF. The CDR3 nucleotides read TGTGCCAGCAGTCGGACAGCTGATGGCAATCAGCCCCAGCATTTT.

Concerning this clonotype: A read error may produce the germline difference seen at one junction end. This rearrangement joins TRBV12-3 or TRBV12-4 to TRBJ1-5, with D possibly being TRBD1 (6 bases). The CDR3 has 13 residues. The CDR3 nucleotides read TGTGCTAGCACCTACAGGGTGAATGAACCCCAGCATTTT. Translated, it gives CASTYRVNEPQHF.

This clonotype has just a few counts. The chain links TRBV12-3 or TRBV12-4 to TRBJ1-3; D not resolved. Trimming pared 7 bases from V and 5 bases from J, leaving 9 bases between. The CDR3 loop spans 12 amino acids. CDR3 residues: CASTRGRNTIYF. CDR3 nucleotide sequence: TGTGCCAGCACCCGGGGTAGAAACACCATATATTTT.

Note on this clonotype: The conserved phenylalanine or tryptophan is not found at the CDR3 terminus, so this likely reflects a read error. The DNA is left out, because the CDR3 cannot be placed on it with certainty; the CDR3 is given as TCRdb lists it. J is TRBJ2-5 and V is TRBV11-2; TRBD1 is the table's D call, not checked against the DNA. With termini counted, the CDR3 has 13 amino acids. From germline, CDR1 is SGHAT and CDR2 FQNNGV. The CDR3 reads CASSGGSQETQYL.